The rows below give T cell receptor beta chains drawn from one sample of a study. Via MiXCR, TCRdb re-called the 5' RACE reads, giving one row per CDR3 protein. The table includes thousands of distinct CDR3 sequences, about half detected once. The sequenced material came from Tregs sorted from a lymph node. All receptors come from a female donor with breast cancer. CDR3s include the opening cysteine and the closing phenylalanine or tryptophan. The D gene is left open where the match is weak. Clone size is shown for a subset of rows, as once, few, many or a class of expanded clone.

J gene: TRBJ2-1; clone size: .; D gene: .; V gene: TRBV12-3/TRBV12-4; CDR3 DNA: TGTGCCAGCAGTTTGCTGGGGGGGGCTGAGCAGTTCTTC; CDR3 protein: CASSLLGGAEQFF
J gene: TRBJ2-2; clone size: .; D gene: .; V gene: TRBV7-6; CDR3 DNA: TGTGCCAGCAGCCCCGGGACAACGAACACCGGGGAGCTGTTTTTT; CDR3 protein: CASSPGTTNTGELFF
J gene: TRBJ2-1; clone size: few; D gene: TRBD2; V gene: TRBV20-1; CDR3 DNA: TGCAGTGCTGCCGGGACTACATACAATGAGCAGTTCTTC; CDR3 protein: CSAAGTTYNEQFF
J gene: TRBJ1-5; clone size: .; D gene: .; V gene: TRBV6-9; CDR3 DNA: TGTGCCATCCCACCCCCGATTACAGAGTTTAGTCAGCCCCAGCATTTT; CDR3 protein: CAIPPPITEFSQPQHF
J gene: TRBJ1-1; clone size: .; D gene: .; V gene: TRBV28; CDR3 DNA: TGTGCCAGCAGTTTTTTAGAGGAGGGAATCACTGAAGCTTTCTTT; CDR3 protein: CASSFLEEGITEAFF
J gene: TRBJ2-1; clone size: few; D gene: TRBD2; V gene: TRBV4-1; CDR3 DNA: TGCGCCAGCAGCCAAGAAGGGGGACTAGCGGGAGCGGGAGAGCAGTTCTTC; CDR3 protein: CASSQEGGLAGAGEQFF
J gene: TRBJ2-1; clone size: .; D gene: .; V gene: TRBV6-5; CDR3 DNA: TGTGCCAGCAGTCCCGTTCTGGAGGGGTATAAGCGGAGCCCCAACAATGAGCAGTTCTTC; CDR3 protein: CASSPVLEGYKRSPNNEQFF
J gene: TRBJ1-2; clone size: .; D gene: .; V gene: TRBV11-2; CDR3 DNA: TGTGCCAGCAGCTTAGTGACGGATGGCTACACCTTC; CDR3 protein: CASSLVTDGYTF
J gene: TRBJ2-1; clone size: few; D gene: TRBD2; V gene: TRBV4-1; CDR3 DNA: TGCGCCAGCAGCCAAGGGGGGGGTGCCTACAATGAGCAGTTCTTC; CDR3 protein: CASSQGGGAYNEQFF
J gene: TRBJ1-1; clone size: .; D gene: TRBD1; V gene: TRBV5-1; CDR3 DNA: TGCGCCAGCAGCTCCGGACAGGGAGCAACTGAAGCTTTCTTT; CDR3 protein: CASSSGQGATEAFF
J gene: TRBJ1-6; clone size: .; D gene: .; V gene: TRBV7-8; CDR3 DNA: TGTGCCAGCAGCTTAGCGTCGGAAAATTCACCCCTCCACTTT; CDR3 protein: CASSLASENSPLHF
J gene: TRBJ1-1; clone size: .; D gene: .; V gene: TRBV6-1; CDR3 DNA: TGTGCCAGCAGTGAACGGGGAACGGTCACTGAAGCTTTCTTT; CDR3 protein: CASSERGTVTEAFF
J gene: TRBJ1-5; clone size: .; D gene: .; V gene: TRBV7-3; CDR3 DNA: TGTGCCAGCGCCGACACACTTAGAGGGGTTAGGCCCCAGCATTTT; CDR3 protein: CASADTLRGVRPQHF
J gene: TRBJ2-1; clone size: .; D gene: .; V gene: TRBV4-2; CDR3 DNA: TGTGCCAGCAGCCCGGGACTCGACAATGAGCAGTTCTTC; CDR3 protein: CASSPGLDNEQFF
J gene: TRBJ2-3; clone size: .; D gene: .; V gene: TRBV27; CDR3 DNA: TGTGCCAGCAGTCTTACCGGGACTAGCACAGATACGCAGTATTTT; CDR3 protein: CASSLTGTSTDTQYF
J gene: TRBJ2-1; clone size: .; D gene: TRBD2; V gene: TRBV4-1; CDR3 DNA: TGCGCCAGCAGCCAGGGAGCGGGGGGGTACAATGAGCAGTTCTTC; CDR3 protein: CASSQGAGGYNEQFF
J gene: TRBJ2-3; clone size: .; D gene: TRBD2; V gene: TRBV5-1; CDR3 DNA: TGCGCCAGCAGCCCGGGGACTAGCGGGAGCACAGATACGCAGTATTTT; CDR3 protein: CASSPGTSGSTDTQYF
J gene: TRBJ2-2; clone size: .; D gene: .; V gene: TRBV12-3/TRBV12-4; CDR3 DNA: TGTGCCAGCAGTTTACTCGTGGCCGGGGAGCTGTTTTTT; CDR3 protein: CASSLLVAGELFF
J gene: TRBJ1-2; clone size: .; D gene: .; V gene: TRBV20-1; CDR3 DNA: TGCAGTGCTAGAGTAGAGGGCTATGGCTACGCCTTC; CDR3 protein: CSARVEGYGYAF
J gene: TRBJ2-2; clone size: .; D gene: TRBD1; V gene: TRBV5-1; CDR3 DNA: TGCGACAGCAGCCATCAGACAGGGATTAACACCGGGGAGCTGTTTTTT; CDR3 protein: CDSSHQTGINTGELFF
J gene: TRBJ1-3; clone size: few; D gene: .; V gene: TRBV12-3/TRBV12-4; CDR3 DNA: TGTGCCAGCAGTTTATATGGTGCTCCAGGAAACACCATATATTTT; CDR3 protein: CASSLYGAPGNTIYF
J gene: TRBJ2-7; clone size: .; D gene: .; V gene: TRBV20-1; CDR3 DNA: TGCAGTGCTAGAGATGGGGGGAGCTACGAGCAGTACTTC; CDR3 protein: CSARDGGSYEQYF
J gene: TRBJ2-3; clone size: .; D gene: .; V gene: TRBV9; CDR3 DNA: TGTGCCAGCAGCGTAGGAGCGAAACAAACAGATACGCAGTATTTT; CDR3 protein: CASSVGAKQTDTQYF
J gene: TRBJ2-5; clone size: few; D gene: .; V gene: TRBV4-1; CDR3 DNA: TGCGCCAGCAGCCAGAGGGACCAGGGGTCGGGGACCCAGTACTTC; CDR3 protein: CASSQRDQGSGTQYF
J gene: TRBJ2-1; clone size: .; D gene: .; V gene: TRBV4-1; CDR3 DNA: TGCGCCAGCAGCCAAGTCCCCGGACCTGGGTACAATGAGCAGTTCTTC; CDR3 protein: CASSQVPGPGYNEQFF